These 17 T cell receptor beta chains were all obtained from the same sample, sequenced in a study of blood T cell repertoires in COVID-19. Only in-frame clones appear in the TCRdb table, and some are missing; sequencing was by immunoSEQ multiplex PCR. The data hold around 250,000 clones, with under 90% observed a single time. Input material: PBMCs or T cells enriched from blood (not recorded which). These receptors were obtained from a man between 18 and 35 years old who had recovered from COVID-19.

The chain uses TRBV5-1 and TRBJ2-7, with 10 bases lining up with TRBD2. The CDR3 is made up of 14 amino acids. Germline assignment: CDR1 SGHRS and CDR2 YFSETQ. V trimming: 2 bases; J trimming: 4 bases; junction bases outside the gene matches: 3. CDR3 sequence (DNA): TGCGCCAGCAGCTTCTCGACTAGCGGGTACGAGCAGTACTTC. Its protein product is CASSFSTSGYEQYF.

This sequence joins TRBV20-1 and TRBJ2-7; a possible D gene is TRBD2 (5 bases). The germline V gene has CDR1 DFQATT and CDR2 SNEGSKA (reference sequence). This CDR3 has 16 amino acids. Trimming stripped 3 bases from V and 3 bases from J, with 21 bases between. The chain's CDR3 is CSASVFEAGSGYEQYF. The CDR3 bases are TGCAGTGCTAGTGTTTTCGAAGCAGGAAGCGGCTACGAGCAGTACTTC.

V gene TRBV11-2 combines with J gene TRBJ2-1; the match to TRBD1 covers 10 bases. Unmatched junction bases numbered 15, after V lost 5 bases and J lost 8 bases. The CDR3 is 17 residues long. From germline, CDR1 is SGHAT and CDR2 FQNNGV. The CDR3 loop reads CASSARTGTGVLDEQFF. DNA of the CDR3: TGTGCCAGCAGCGCCCGCACCGGGACAGGGGTTCTCGATGAGCAGTTCTTC.

This clone occurred a few times. J is TRBJ2-7 and V is TRBV10-1, with 7 bases that match TRBD2. The trim removed 3 bases at V and 5 bases at J, leaving 1 base unmatched. The CDR3 runs 12 residues. The germline gives CDR1 WNHNN, CDR2 SYGVQD (reference sequence). The CDR3 nucleotides read TGCGCCAGCAGTGACCTAGCGGACGAGCAGTACTTC. Translated, it gives CASSDLADEQYF.

The V gene is TRBV4-1, the J gene TRBJ2-2; D perhaps matches TRBD2 (7 bases). CDR1 is MGHRA and CDR2 is YSYEKL in the germline V gene. Trimming took 3 bases from V and 3 from J, leaving 11 bases between them. The CDR3 covers 15 residues. CDR3 sequence: CASSQGGRYTGELFF. For the CDR3, the DNA is TGCGCCAGCAGCCAGGGGGGGCGATACACCGGGGAGCTGTTTTTT.

The chain combines TRBV13 with TRBJ2-1, with D tentatively TRBD2 (5 bases). CDR1 PRHDT and CDR2 FYEKMQ come from the germline V gene (reference sequence). V was trimmed by 8 bases and J by 2 bases, leaving 16 bases between them. The CDR3 length is 15 residues. The CDR3 DNA reads as TGTGCCAGCCGGGGTTCGGGAAGCACCTACAATGAGCAGTTCTTC. This encodes CASRGSGSTYNEQFF. Full variable domain (missing parts from reference TRBV13 and TRBJ2-1): AAGVIQSPRHLIKEKRETATLKCYPIPRHDTVYWYQQGPGQDPQFLISFYEKMQSDKGSIPDRFSAQQFSDYHSELNMSSLELGDSALYFCASRGSGSTYNEQFFGPGTRLTVL.

V usage is TRBV5-1 and J usage is TRBJ2-5; 10 nucleotides agree with TRBD2. Germline V gene sequence: CDR1 SGHRS, CDR2 YFSETQ. This CDR3 is built from 15 residues. V shed 0 bases, J shed 3 bases, and the junction held 2 bases outside the gene matches. The CDR3 loop is CASSLVTSGKETQYF. In DNA form, the CDR3 reads TGCGCCAGCAGCTTGGTAACTAGCGGGAAAGAGACCCAGTACTTC.

The gene calls are TRBV27 and TRBJ1-5, with a tentative D call TRBD1 (5 bases). V was cut by 3 bases and J by 4 bases, with 10 bases left in between. The CDR3 is made up of 14 amino acids. Germline-derived CDR1 and CDR2 are MNHEY and SMNVEV (reference sequence). The DNA of the CDR3 is TGTGCCAGCAGTTTTCGCCGGGGGAATCAGCCCCAGCATTTT. Amino acid sequence: CASSFRRGNQPQHF.

The CDR3 sequence: CASSVTAGGVSIQYF. The CDR3 DNA reads as TGTGCCAGCAGTGTTACAGCGGGAGGGGTTAGCATTCAGTACTTC. The chain employs TRBV2 and TRBJ2-4; the match to TRBD2 covers 10 bases. The trim removed 4 bases at V and 9 bases at J, leaving 9 bases unmatched. Per germline, CDR1 SNHLY and CDR2 FYNNEI. There are 15 residues in the CDR3. The full variable domain, its missing parts supplied by reference TRBV2 and TRBJ2-4, is EPEVTQTPSHQVTQMGQEVILRCVPISNHLYFYWYRQILGQKVEFLVSFYNNEISEKSEIFDDQFSVERPDGSNFTLKIRSTKLEDSAMYFCASSVTAGGVSIQYFGAGTRLSVL.

This clone appeared once. Here the CDR3 reads CASSQDTGDLPEAFF. CDR3 sequence (DNA): TGTGCCAGCAGCCAAGACACAGGGGATCTCCCTGAAGCTTTCTTT. The chain has TRBV3-1 (or the pseudogene TRBV3-2) and TRBJ1-1, with 7 bases lining up with TRBD1. This CDR3 region has 15 residues. The ends lost 0 bases at V and 6 bases at J; junction bases unmatched: 7. Per germline, CDR1 LGHDT and CDR2 YNNKEL (reference sequence).

This clone was found once. The gene calls are TRBV29-1 and TRBJ2-4; 7 bases line up with TRBD2. Trimming took 7 bases from V and 3 from J; bases not matched to a gene: 6. CDR1 SQVTM and CDR2 ANQGSEA come from the germline V gene. This CDR3 region has 13 residues. As DNA, the CDR3 is TGCAGCGCGGGAGGTACAGGCAAAAACATTCAGTACTTC. Amino acids: CSAGGTGKNIQYF.

The J gene is TRBJ2-5, the V gene TRBV10-3; D gene ambiguous. The CDR3 covers 15 residues. Germline V gives CDR1 ENHRY, CDR2 SYGVKD. With 6 bases removed from V and 3 bases from J, the gap between germline ends came to 17 bases. The CDR3 sequence: CAIRADERMEETQYF. Written as DNA, the CDR3 is TGTGCCATCAGGGCTGATGAGAGGATGGAAGAGACCCAGTACTTC.

This rearrangement joins TRBV19 to TRBJ1-2; D is unclear. V lost 0 bases and J lost 4, with 30 bases in between. The CDR3 length is 21 residues. Germline-derived CDR1 and CDR2 are LNHDA and SQIVND (reference sequence). CDR3 protein: CASSIDRFSGRSPGMVYGYTF. CDR3 sequence (DNA): TGTGCCAGTAGTATAGATCGATTTTCGGGTAGGAGTCCCGGGATGGTCTATGGCTACACCTTC.

This rearrangement joins TRBV27 to TRBJ2-7; 8 bases fit TRBD1. Germline trimming cut 6 bases from V and 0 bases from J; bases unmatched to any gene: 7. This CDR3 contains 15 residues. Germline V gives CDR1 MNHEY, CDR2 SMNVEV (reference sequence). The CDR3 DNA reads TGTGCCAGCAGGCTGCGGACAGGGAGCTCCTACGAGCAGTACTTC. Its translation is CASRLRTGSSYEQYF.

This clone was observed a single time. The chain carries TRBV11-3 and TRBJ2-2; D not certain. Trimming pared 5 bases from V and 1 base from J, leaving 11 bases between. CDR3 length equals 15 residues. Germline V gives CDR1 SGHNT, CDR2 YENEEA. The CDR3 DNA is TGTGCCAGCAGCCGACCCGAGGAGAACACCGGGGAGCTGTTTTTT. Amino acid sequence: CASSRPEENTGELFF. Looking up the rest from reference TRBV11-3 and TRBJ2-2 gives the full variable domain: EAGVVQSPRYKIIEKKQPVAFWCNPISGHNTLYWYLQNLGQGPELLIRYENEEAVDDSQLPKDRFSAERLKGVDSTLKIQPAELGDSAVYLCASSRPEENTGELFFGEGSRLTVL.

This chain links TRBV11-2 with TRBJ1-1, with 7 bases aligning to TRBD1. The ends lost 6 bases at V and 0 bases at J; junction bases unmatched: 7. The CDR3 has 15 residues. Germline CDR1 is SGHAT and CDR2 is FQNNGV. The CDR3 is CASRYRGQLNTEAFF. Here the CDR3 DNA reads TGTGCCAGCAGGTACCGGGGACAGCTGAACACTGAAGCTTTCTTT.

The rearrangement joins TRBV3-1 (or the pseudogene TRBV3-2) to TRBJ2-3; 14 bases fit TRBD2. The CDR3 loop spans 16 amino acids. Trimming removed 1 base from V and 10 bases from J; junction bases left unmatched: 7. Per germline, CDR1 LGHDT and CDR2 YNNKEL (reference sequence). This CDR3 is CASSQAGTSGSSAQYF. CDR3 coding DNA: TGTGCCAGCAGCCAAGCCGGGACTAGCGGGAGCAGTGCGCAGTATTTT.